This TCR beta chain came from a study of cytomegalovirus exposure and HLA in healthy donors. This PCR relied on a set of 60 Vbeta primers and 13 Jbeta primers. As handled by the study authors: Roughly 76 million unique TCR beta chains, about 10 million of them shared, were counted by a later analysis. TCRdb's copy holds only in-frame clones and misses some; the assay was immunoSEQ multiplex PCR. The V and J calls and clone size were taken over from that table, and D and trimming were inferred from the DNA. The sample records 130,000 or so clones, more than 60% being singletons. In regard to this clone: The antigen is unknown.

CDR3 length: 15 amino acids. Germline values: CDR1 SGHRS, CDR2 YFSETQ. V gave up 3 bases and J gave up 0 bases, with 12 bases separating them. Study-level results: Apart from CMV serostatus, no immune exposure information was available. Reports showed the classifier diagnosing cytomegalovirus status with high specificity and sensitivity.

This sequence joins TRBV5-1 and TRBJ2-5, with D possibly TRBD1 on 6 matching bases. This TCR came from a middle-aged woman in good health and CMV-seropositive. Material for sequencing was PBMCs. The DNA for the CDR3 is TGCGCCAGCAGCTCCCCCGGGGACAACCAAGAGACCCAGTACTTC. Translating it yields CASSSPGDNQETQYF.